One sample yielded the 16 T cell receptor beta chains listed below, sequenced in a study of cytomegalovirus exposure and HLA in healthy donors (dated by TCRdb to 2017 to 2019). Library preparation was by the immunoSEQ multiplex PCR assay. The multiplex PCR relied on a mix of 60 forward primers for TCR Vbeta segments and 13 reverse primers for TCR Jbeta segments. TCRdb holds this immuneACCESS table with in-frame rearrangements only. Some clones are missing; in checked studies, unresolved V genes explain under half, and the rest has no known cause. The sample table holds about 82,000 clones, of which around 73% were seen once. The ten top clones hold more than 2.5% of the sample. The sample comprised PBMCs. These receptors were obtained from a middle-aged man in good health and CMV-seronegative.

CDR3 residues: CASSFGQGLYEQYF. The CDR3 region has the DNA TGTGCCAGCAGCTTTGGACAGGGTCTCTACGAGCAGTACTTC. The V call is TRBV7-2, the J call TRBJ2-7; 8 nucleotides align to TRBD1. The CDR3 loop spans 14 amino acids. The germline CDR1 and CDR2 sequences are SGHTA and FQGNSA. The trim removed 3 bases at V and 3 bases at J, leaving 4 bases unmatched.

The rearrangement uses TRBV2 and TRBJ1-1, with 10 bases that match TRBD1. Looked up from germline, CDR1 is SNHLY and CDR2 is FYNNEI. The CDR3 runs 13 residues. V gave up 9 bases and J gave up 1 base; unmatched junction bases: 2. The chain's CDR3 is CASGQGENTEAFF. The CDR3, as DNA: TGTGCCAGTGGACAGGGGGAGAACACTGAAGCTTTCTTT.

Of note for this clone: Other DNA variants within this sample encode the same CDR3. The chain carries TRBV20-1 and TRBJ1-2, with D tentatively TRBD1 (5 bases). The germline gives CDR1 DFQATT, CDR2 SNEGSKA (reference sequence). Deletions cut 6 bases from V and 4 bases from J, with 9 bases between. The CDR3 sequence is 11 residues long. The CDR3 sequence: CSASTVYGYTF. CDR3 nucleotide sequence: TGCAGTGCCTCGACAGTCTATGGCTACACCTTC.

The genes are TRBV13 and TRBJ2-3; the match to TRBD1 covers 8 bases. The CDR3 covers 18 residues. Trimming at V came to 2 bases and at J to 0 bases, leaving 10 bases not matched to a gene. Germline V CDR1 and CDR2: PRHDT, FYEKMQ (reference sequence). This CDR3 reads CASSLSTGALTSTDTQYF. CDR3 DNA sequence: TGTGCCAGCAGCTTATCGACAGGGGCCCTCACTAGCACAGATACGCAGTATTTT.

The chain links TRBV14 to TRBJ1-2, with 10 bases identical to TRBD1. Per the germline V gene, CDR1 is SGHDN and CDR2 is FVKESK. This CDR3 is 16 amino acids long. With 4 bases clipped from V and 7 bases from J, the junction kept 12 bases outside the gene matches. CDR3 loop: CASSPYEGQGTFGYTF. DNA of the CDR3: TGTGCCAGCAGCCCCTATGAGGGACAGGGGACCTTTGGCTACACCTTC.

The rearrangement links TRBV18 to TRBJ2-1, with 7 bases identical to TRBD2. The trim removed 4 bases at V and 0 bases at J, leaving 3 bases unmatched. Germline V CDR1 and CDR2: KGHSH, LQKENI. The CDR3 contains 15 residues. CDR3 coding DNA: TGTGCCAGCTCACTGGGGGGGAGCTCCTACAATGAGCAGTTCTTC. As protein: CASSLGGSSYNEQFF.

This clone was detected a few times. The chain combines TRBV6-5 with TRBJ1-1; D ambiguous. The CDR3 contains 12 residues. V lost 0 bases, J lost 6 bases, and 5 bases lay in between. The V gene's germline CDR1 is MNHEY and CDR2 SVGAGI. For the CDR3, the DNA is TGTGCCAGCAGTTACTCGCGCTCTGAAGCTTTCTTT. Translating it yields CASSYSRSEAFF.

This chain joins TRBV19 and TRBJ1-2, with 7 bases lining up with TRBD1. This CDR3 is 14 amino acids long. Germline V gene data show CDR1 as LNHDA and CDR2 as SQIVND (reference sequence). Losses at the gene ends were 7 bases for V and 1 base for J; bases not matched to a gene: 6. CDR3 loop: CASKGAGNNYGYTF. Written as DNA, the CDR3 is TGTGCCAGTAAGGGGGCAGGCAATAACTATGGCTACACCTTC.

The DNA of the CDR3 is TGTGCCAGCAGTTTTCGGTCAGGGGGCGACTGGGAAAAACTGTTTTTT. Its protein product is CASSFRSGGDWEKLFF. This chain uses TRBV27 with TRBJ1-4, with 8 bases that match TRBD1. V lost 3 bases to trimming and J lost 8 bases; unmatched junction nucleotides: 11. CDR3 length: 16 residues. Germline V gene lookup returns CDR1 MNHEY and CDR2 SMNVEV (reference sequence).

The CDR3 reads CASRPRTGEETQYF. The CDR3 nucleotides are TGTGCCAGCAGACCCCGGACAGGGGAAGAGACCCAGTACTTC. This rearrangement joins TRBV28 to TRBJ2-5; 9 bases are shared with TRBD1. The CDR3 loop spans 14 amino acids. V gave up 6 bases and J gave up 3 bases; unmatched junction bases: 5. CDR1 and CDR2 (germline): MDHEN, SYDVKM.

This rearrangement joins TRBV4-2 to TRBJ2-7; a possible D gene is TRBD1 (5 bases). This CDR3 spans 14 amino acids. From germline, CDR1 is LGHNA and CDR2 YNFKEQ. With 2 bases removed from V and 5 bases from J, the gap between germline ends came to 13 bases. The CDR3 here is CASSQRQGRNEQYF. CDR3 bases: TGTGCCAGCAGCCAACGGCAGGGAAGGAACGAGCAGTACTTC.

Notes on this clone: Within the sample, other DNA sequences also encode this same CDR3. This chain links TRBV29-1 with TRBJ2-3; 7 nucleotides match TRBD2. The CDR3 spans 12 residues. V lost 3 bases, J lost 3 bases, and 0 bases stayed unmatched. Germline V lookup: CDR1 SQVTM, CDR2 ANQGSEA. CDR3 nucleotide sequence: TGCAGCGTTGACGGGGGGACAGATACGCAGTATTTT. Translation: CSVDGGTDTQYF.

The rearrangement links TRBV7-9 to TRBJ1-1; D gene ambiguous. Deletions cut 4 bases from V and 4 bases from J, with 13 bases between. The CDR3 runs to 14 residues. CDR1 is SEHNR, CDR2 FQNEAQ, per germline (reference sequence). The CDR3 DNA reads TGTGCCAGCAGCTCGGGTCAACCGACCACTGAAGCTTTCTTT. This codes for CASSSGQPTTEAFF.

The chain uses TRBV7-9 and TRBJ1-2, with D unresolved. CDR3 length: 14 amino acids. The V end was cut by 1 base, the J end by 4 bases, with 10 bases between. In germline, CDR1 is SEHNR, CDR2 FQNEAQ (reference sequence). For the CDR3, the DNA is TGTGCCAGCAGCTTAGTCGAACAGAGCTATGGCTACACCTTC. Protein sequence: CASSLVEQSYGYTF.

The chain has TRBV28 and TRBJ1-5, with no clear D. The CDR3 extends over 13 amino acids. The V gene's germline CDR1 is MDHEN and CDR2 SYDVKM. V lost 3 bases, J lost 4 bases, and 7 bases lay in between. The CDR3 protein is CASSFSPNQPQHF. DNA for the CDR3: TGTGCCAGCAGTTTTTCCCCGAATCAGCCCCAGCATTTT.

On this clone: Distinct nucleotide sequences in the sample also encode this CDR3. This chain connects TRBV5-1 to TRBJ2-3; TRBD2 matches at 11 bases. V lost 4 bases to trimming and J lost 4 bases; unmatched junction nucleotides: 2. CDR1 and CDR2 from the germline V gene are SGHRS and YFSETQ. The CDR3 has 14 amino acids. Here the CDR3 reads CASSLAGGADTQYF. CDR3 nucleotide sequence: TGCGCCAGCAGCCTAGCGGGGGGCGCAGATACGCAGTATTTT.